This TCR beta chain is from a study of regulatory T cells in long-lasting Graves disease. The V and J ends lost 3 bases and 3 bases, in that order; junction bases with no gene match: 4. Germline V gene data show CDR1 as SGHAT and CDR2 as FQNNGV. This CDR3 spans 14 amino acids. This clonotype was counted many times. Time point meaning: newly diagnosed GD, antithyroid drugs for less than 3 months. The authors made the TCR library using RNA they extracted from PBMCs. The TCR beta library used iRepertoire HTBI primers with Arm-PCR amplification of CDR3. MiXCR was run by TCRdb on the multiplex PCR reads, yielding one entry per CDR3 protein. The sample contains approximately 470,000 distinct CDR3 sequences, around 16% of which appear only once. These data were also reused for a study on T cells in Graves' hyperthyroidism and ophthalmopathy.

The source is a man aged 35-49 years with Graves disease. The V gene is TRBV11-2, the J gene TRBJ2-5; 7 nucleotides agree with TRBD1. The sequencing used peripheral blood mononuclear cells (PBMCs), collected at new diagnosis, from a patient treated with antithyroid drugs. DNA of the CDR3: TGTGCCAGCAGCTTGACAGGGACAAAAGAGACCCAGTACTTC. Amino acids: CASSLTGTKETQYF.